The 2 T cell receptor beta chains below come from one sample, sequenced in a study of T cell clones after liver transplantation. The method was immunoSEQ multiplex PCR; TCRdb's version includes in-frame clones alone and lacks a portion of them. Of 72,000 or so clones listed, roughly 85% are singletons. The material sequenced was CD4+ T cells from blood, taken at the 22-month timepoint. These receptors came from a human patient who received a liver transplant. Some T cells here may be from the graft donor.

This clone appeared a single time. The genes are TRBV2 and TRBJ1-2; D unclear. This CDR3 has 13 amino acids. Germline V gene data show CDR1 as SNHLY and CDR2 as FYNNEI. Trimming took 6 bases from V and 4 from J, leaving 12 bases between them. CDR3: CASRGRTSYGYTF. The CDR3 coding sequence is TGTGCCAGCAGGGGCAGAACGAGCTATGGCTACACCTTC.

J is TRBJ1-1 and V is TRBV19; D is unresolved. The V end lost 1 base, the J end lost 3 bases, and 6 bases lay between the germline ends. The CDR3 extends over 13 amino acids. Germline-derived CDR1 and CDR2 are LNHDA and SQIVND (reference sequence). CDR3 region: CASSIGRDTEAFF. The CDR3 region has the DNA TGTGCCAGTAGTATAGGAAGGGACACTGAAGCTTTCTTT.